This T cell receptor beta chain appears in the sequencing data of a study of cytomegalovirus exposure and HLA in healthy donors. The primer mix had 60 Vbeta and 13 Jbeta primers. The repertoire was sequenced with immunoSEQ multiplex PCR; TCRdb's copy has only in-frame clones and lacks some. The repertoire has 270,000 or so clones, approximately 91% of them found once; the top ten carry 1.7%. V lost 5 bases and J lost 3, with 14 bases in between. Germline V CDR1 and CDR2: SEHNR, FQNEAQ (reference sequence). The CDR3 consists of 14 residues. The V and J genes are TRBV7-9 and TRBJ2-7; D might be TRBD2 (6 bases). Sequencing was performed on PBMCs. This clonotype was sampled from a girl under 10 years old in good health and CMV-seronegative. CDR3 bases: TGTGCCAGCAGCGTGGCGGGGTTGAGCTACGAGCAGTACTTC. Translated, it gives CASSVAGLSYEQYF.